These 9 T cell receptor beta chains were sequenced from one sample in a study of T cell repertoires in cytomegalovirus infection. TCRdb independently ran MiXCR on the reads; one entry per CDR3 protein. The sample has roughly 990,000 distinct CDR3 sequences; approximately 32% are singletons. Which antigens these TCRs recognize remains unknown. Source: cultured CD8+ T cells from PBMCs, taken from culture after CMV antigen stimulation. Receptor source: a human donor in good health (CMV status not recorded). Some clones in this sample may be carry-over from other donors' samples.

This chain links TRBV6-5 with TRBJ1-5, with D perhaps matching TRBD1 (5 bases). The CDR3 spans 15 residues. Trimming removed 0 bases from V and 2 bases from J, with 8 bases in between. Germline V gives CDR1 MNHEY, CDR2 SVGAGI. The CDR3 is CASSYSMGGNQPQHF. As DNA, the CDR3 is TGTGCCAGCAGTTACTCGATGGGGGGCAATCAGCCCCAGCATTTT.

The chain recombines TRBV7-6 with TRBJ1-1; TRBD1 might be the D (5 bases). From germline, CDR1 is SGHVS and CDR2 FNYEAQ. CDR3 size: 14 residues. Trimming pared 7 bases from V and 6 bases from J, leaving 18 bases between. CDR3 nucleotides: TGTGCCAGCAACAATCCAAACATGGGACCTGAAGCTTTCTTT. It yields the protein CASNNPNMGPEAFF.

On this clonotype itself: At one end the junction does not follow the germline gene, possibly because of a read error. This chain connects TRBV4-1 to TRBJ2-1; TRBD1 matches 9 bases. The CDR3 covers 15 residues. CDR1 MGHRA and CDR2 YSYEKL come from the germline V gene. The CDR3 nucleotides read TGCGCCAGCAGCCAAGTACAGGGGGCAATACATGAACAGTTCTTC. This encodes CASSQVQGAIHEQFF.

CDR3 in DNA: TGCGCCAGCACCCCTGAAGGGGGGGGGGCCGGGAACAATGAGCAGTTCTTC. As protein: CASTPEGGGAGNNEQFF. The chain employs TRBV23-1 and TRBJ2-1; D possibly corresponds to TRBD2 (7 bases). TRBV23-1 is known as an ORF, though its function is uncertain. The CDR3 is 17 residues long. Trimming stripped 7 bases from V and 5 bases from J, with 24 bases between.

The V call is TRBV19, the J call TRBJ1-2, with 7 bases aligning to TRBD1. The germline V gene encodes CDR1 LNHDA and CDR2 SQIVND (reference sequence). There are 15 residues in the CDR3. With 6 bases clipped from V and 12 bases from J, the junction kept 19 bases outside the gene matches. DNA for the CDR3: TGTGCCAGTAGCTCCTTTGACAGGGCTATCGACGGCCACACCTTC. Its protein product is CASSSFDRAIDGHTF.

This clonotype turned up a few times. The V call is TRBV27, the J call TRBJ1-1, with D tentatively TRBD1 (5 bases). The germline V gene encodes CDR1 MNHEY and CDR2 SMNVEV (reference sequence). V lost 7 bases, J lost 5 bases, and 14 bases lay in between. The CDR3 contains 13 residues. This CDR3 is CASNLGVGTEAFF. The CDR3 DNA sequence: TGTGCCAGCAACCTAGGGGTGGGGACTGAAGCTTTCTTT.

V and J are TRBV4-3 and TRBJ1-1; 7 nucleotides align to TRBD1. The CDR3 has 16 amino acids. In germline, CDR1 is LGHNA, CDR2 YSLEER. The V gene end was trimmed by 1 base and the J gene end by 7 bases; junction bases not matched to a gene: 12. This CDR3 is CASSQGRGQVGGEAFF. Written as DNA, the CDR3 is TGCGCCAGCAGCCAAGGCCGAGGACAGGTGGGCGGTGAAGCTTTCTTT.

This clonotype was seen more than once but under ten times. This sequence joins TRBV12-3 or TRBV12-4 and TRBJ1-2; a weak D match, TRBD1 (5 bases). This CDR3 contains 16 residues. Trimming removed 3 bases at V and 4 bases at J, with 18 bases between. CDR3: CASSFLRTFPIYGYTF. The CDR3 DNA follows: TGTGCCAGCAGTTTTCTGAGGACATTTCCTATCTATGGCTACACCTTC.

The V call is TRBV4-1, the J call TRBJ1-1; TRBD1 is a possible D gene (5 bases). Looked up from germline, CDR1 is MGHRA and CDR2 is YSYEKL. This CDR3 has 14 residues. V gave up 3 bases and J gave up 0 bases, with 8 bases separating them. CDR3 bases: TGCGCCAGCAGCCACGAGGGGATGAACACTGAAGCTTTCTTT. It translates to CASSHEGMNTEAFF.